This T cell receptor (beta chain) was profiled in a study of human T cells and chemical hapten exposure. Study information: Small pooled library volume differences chiefly drove per-sample TCR yield variation.

MiXCR, run by TCRdb on the 5' RACE reads, gives a single entry per CDR3 protein. The repertoire holds approximately 150,000 distinct CDR3 sequences, roughly 4% seen once, with around 1.4% in the top ten. Total RNA was isolated from unfractionated whole blood. CDR3 length: 15 residues. V shed 4 bases and J shed 2 bases, with 12 bases lying between them. Germline-derived CDR1 and CDR2 are SEHNR and FQNEAQ (reference sequence). This clonotype was detected many times. This TCR was recovered from a female donor in good health. This chain links TRBV7-9 with TRBJ1-5; D remains unclear. The CDR3 protein is CASSWNRRCNQPQHF. CDR3 in DNA: TGTGCCAGCAGCTGGAACCGGCGGTGCAATCAGCCCCAGCATTTT.